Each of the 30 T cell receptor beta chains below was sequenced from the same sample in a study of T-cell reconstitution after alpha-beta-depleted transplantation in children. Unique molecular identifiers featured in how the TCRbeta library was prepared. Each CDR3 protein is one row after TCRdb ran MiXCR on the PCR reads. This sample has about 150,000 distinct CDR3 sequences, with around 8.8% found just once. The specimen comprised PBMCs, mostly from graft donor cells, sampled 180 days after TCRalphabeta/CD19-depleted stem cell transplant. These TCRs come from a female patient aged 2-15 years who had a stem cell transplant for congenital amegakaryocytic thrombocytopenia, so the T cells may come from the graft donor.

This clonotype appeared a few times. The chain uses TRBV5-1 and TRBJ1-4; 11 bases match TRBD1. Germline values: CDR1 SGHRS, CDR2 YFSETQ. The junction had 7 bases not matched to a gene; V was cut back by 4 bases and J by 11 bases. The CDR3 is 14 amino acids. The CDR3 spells CASSRRTGGYKLFF. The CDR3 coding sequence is TGCGCCAGCAGCCGCCGGACAGGGGGCTATAAACTGTTTTTT.

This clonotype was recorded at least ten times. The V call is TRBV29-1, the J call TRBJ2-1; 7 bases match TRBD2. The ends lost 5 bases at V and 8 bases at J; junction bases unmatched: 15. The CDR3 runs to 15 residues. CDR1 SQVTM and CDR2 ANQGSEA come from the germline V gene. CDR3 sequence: CSVQSRLAPTHEQFF. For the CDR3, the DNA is TGCAGCGTTCAATCAAGACTAGCCCCCACGCATGAGCAGTTCTTC.

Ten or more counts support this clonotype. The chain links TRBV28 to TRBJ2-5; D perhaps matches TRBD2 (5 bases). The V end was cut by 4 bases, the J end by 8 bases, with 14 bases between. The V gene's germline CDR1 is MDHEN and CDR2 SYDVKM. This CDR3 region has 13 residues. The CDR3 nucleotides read TGTGCCAGCAGTTCCCCTGTCGGGGTAACCCAGTACTTC. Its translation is CASSSPVGVTQYF.

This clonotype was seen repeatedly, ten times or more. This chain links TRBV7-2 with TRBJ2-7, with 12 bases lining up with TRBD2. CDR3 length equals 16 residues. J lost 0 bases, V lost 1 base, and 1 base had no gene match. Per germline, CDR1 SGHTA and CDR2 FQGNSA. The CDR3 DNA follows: TGTGCCAGCAGCTTAGTGGGACTAGCGGGCTCCTACGAGCAGTACTTC. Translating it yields CASSLVGLAGSYEQYF.

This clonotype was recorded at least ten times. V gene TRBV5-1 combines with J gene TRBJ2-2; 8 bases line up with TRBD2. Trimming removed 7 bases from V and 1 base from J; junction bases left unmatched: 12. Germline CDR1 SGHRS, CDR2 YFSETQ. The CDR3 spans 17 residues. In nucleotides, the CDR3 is TGCGCCAGCGGTGCTGGTCGGGAGGGCCGGAACACCGGGGAGCTGTTTTTT. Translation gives CASGAGREGRNTGELFF.

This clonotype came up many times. CDR3 nucleotides: TGCAGCGTAAGGACAGGGAAAGGTTACGAGCAGTACTTC. This translates into CSVRTGKGYEQYF. The chain has TRBV29-1 and TRBJ2-7; 8 nucleotides line up with TRBD1. Germline CDR1 reads SQVTM; CDR2 reads ANQGSEA. The CDR3 runs 13 residues. V shed 6 bases, J shed 4 bases, and the junction held 8 bases outside the gene matches.

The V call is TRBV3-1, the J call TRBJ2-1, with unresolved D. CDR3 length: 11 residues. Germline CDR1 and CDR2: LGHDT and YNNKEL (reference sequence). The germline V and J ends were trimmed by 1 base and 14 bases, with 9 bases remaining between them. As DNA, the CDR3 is TGTGCCAGCAGCCAAGCTTGGATGGAGTTCTTC. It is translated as CASSQAWMEFF.

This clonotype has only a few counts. The CDR3 sequence: CASSEPGLAQKRNIQYF. Written as DNA, the CDR3 is TGTGCCAGCAGTGAGCCGGGACTAGCCCAGAAGAGAAACATTCAGTACTTC. The V and J genes are TRBV12-3 or TRBV12-4 and TRBJ2-4; 9 nucleotides match TRBD2. CDR3 length: 17 amino acids. V shed 5 bases, J shed 6 bases, and the junction held 14 bases outside the gene matches.

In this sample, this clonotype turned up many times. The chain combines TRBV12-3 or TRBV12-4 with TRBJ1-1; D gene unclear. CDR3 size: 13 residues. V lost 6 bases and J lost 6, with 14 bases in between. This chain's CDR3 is CASRRQPTPEAFF. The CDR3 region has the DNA TGTGCCAGCAGACGACAACCGACACCTGAAGCTTTCTTT.

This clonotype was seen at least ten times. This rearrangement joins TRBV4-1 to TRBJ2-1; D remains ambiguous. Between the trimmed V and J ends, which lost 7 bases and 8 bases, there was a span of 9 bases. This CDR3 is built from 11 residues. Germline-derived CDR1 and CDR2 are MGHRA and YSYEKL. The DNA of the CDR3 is TGCGCCAGCAAGGGCTTGGATGAGCAGTTCTTC. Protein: CASKGLDEQFF.

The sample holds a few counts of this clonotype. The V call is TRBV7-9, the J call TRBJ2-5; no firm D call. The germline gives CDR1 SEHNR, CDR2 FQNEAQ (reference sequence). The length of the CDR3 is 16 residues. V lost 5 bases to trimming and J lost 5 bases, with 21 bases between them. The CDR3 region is CASSLPPVKVVETQYF. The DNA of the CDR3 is TGTGCCAGCAGCCTCCCTCCAGTAAAGGTGGTGGAGACCCAGTACTTC.

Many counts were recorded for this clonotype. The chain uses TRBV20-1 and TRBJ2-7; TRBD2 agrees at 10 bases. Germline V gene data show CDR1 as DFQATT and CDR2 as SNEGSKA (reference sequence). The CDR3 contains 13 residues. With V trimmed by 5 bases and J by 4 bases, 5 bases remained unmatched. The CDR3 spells CSARTSGPYEQYF. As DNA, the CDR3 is TGCAGTGCTCGGACTAGCGGCCCTTACGAGCAGTACTTC.

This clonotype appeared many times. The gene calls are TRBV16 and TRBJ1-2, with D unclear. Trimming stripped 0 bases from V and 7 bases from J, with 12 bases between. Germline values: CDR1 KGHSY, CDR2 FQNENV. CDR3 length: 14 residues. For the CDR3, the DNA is TGTGCCAGCAGCCAATCGCAGGCAGGAGTTGGCTACACCTTC. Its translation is CASSQSQAGVGYTF.

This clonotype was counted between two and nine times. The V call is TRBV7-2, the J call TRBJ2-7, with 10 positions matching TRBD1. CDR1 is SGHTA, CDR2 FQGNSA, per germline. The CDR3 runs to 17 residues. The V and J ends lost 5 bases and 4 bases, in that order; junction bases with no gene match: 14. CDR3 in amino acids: CASSTLRPGQGRYEQYF. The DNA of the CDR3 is TGTGCCAGCAGCACACTAAGGCCGGGACAGGGGAGGTACGAGCAGTACTTC.

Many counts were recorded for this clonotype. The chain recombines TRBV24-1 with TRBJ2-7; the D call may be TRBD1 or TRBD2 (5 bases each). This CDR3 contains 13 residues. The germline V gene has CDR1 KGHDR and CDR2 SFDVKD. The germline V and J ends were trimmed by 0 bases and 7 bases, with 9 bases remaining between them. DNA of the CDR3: TGTGCCACCAGTGATTTGCTGGGGACGGAGCAGTACTTC. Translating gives CATSDLLGTEQYF.

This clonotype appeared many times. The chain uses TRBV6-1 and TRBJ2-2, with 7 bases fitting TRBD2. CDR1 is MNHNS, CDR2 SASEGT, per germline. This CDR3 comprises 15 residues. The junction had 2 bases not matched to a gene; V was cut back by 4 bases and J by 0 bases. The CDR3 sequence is CASSASGSNTGELFF. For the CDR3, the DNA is TGTGCCAGCAGTGCTAGCGGTTCGAACACCGGGGAGCTGTTTTTT.

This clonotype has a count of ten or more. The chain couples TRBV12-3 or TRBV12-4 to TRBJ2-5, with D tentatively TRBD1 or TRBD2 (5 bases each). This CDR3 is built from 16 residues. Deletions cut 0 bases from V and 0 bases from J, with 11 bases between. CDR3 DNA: TGTGCCAGCAGTTTAGCCATGGGGGTGTACCAAGAGACCCAGTACTTC. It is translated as CASSLAMGVYQETQYF.

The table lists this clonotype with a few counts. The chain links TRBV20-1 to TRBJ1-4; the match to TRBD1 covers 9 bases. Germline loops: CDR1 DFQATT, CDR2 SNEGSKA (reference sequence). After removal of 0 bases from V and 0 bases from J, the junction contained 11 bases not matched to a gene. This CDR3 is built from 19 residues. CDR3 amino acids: CSARDLRSRDRATNEKLFF. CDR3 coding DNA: TGCAGTGCTAGAGACCTACGTTCCCGGGACAGGGCAACTAATGAAAAACTGTTTTTT.

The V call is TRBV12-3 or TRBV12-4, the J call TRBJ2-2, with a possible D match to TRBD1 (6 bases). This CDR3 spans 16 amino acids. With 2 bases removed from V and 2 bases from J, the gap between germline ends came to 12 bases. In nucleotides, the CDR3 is TGTGCCAGCAGTTTAAAGGCAGGGGTTAACACCGGGGAGCTGTTTTTT. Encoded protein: CASSLKAGVNTGELFF.

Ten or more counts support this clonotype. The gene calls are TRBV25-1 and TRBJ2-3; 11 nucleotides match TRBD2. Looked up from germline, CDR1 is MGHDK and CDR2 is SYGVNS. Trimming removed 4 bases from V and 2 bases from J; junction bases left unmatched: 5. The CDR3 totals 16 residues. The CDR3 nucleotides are TGTGCCAGCAGTGTGACTAGCGGGGCTTACACAGATACGCAGTATTTT. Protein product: CASSVTSGAYTDTQYF.

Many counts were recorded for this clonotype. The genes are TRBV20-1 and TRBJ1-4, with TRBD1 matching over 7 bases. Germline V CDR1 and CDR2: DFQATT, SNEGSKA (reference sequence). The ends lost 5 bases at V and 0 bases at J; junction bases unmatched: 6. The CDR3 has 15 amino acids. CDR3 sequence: CSAERTGATNEKLFF. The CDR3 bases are TGCAGTGCTGAAAGGACAGGAGCAACTAATGAAAAACTGTTTTTT.

The CDR3 bases are TGTGCCAGCAGCTTAGACGCTAGACTCGAGACCCAGTACTTC. As protein: CASSLDARLETQYF. The V gene is TRBV7-6, the J gene TRBJ2-5; D not resolved. The CDR3 totals 14 residues. Trimming took off 1 base at V and 5 bases at J, with 11 bases between the two ends. Looked up from germline, CDR1 is SGHVS and CDR2 is FNYEAQ.

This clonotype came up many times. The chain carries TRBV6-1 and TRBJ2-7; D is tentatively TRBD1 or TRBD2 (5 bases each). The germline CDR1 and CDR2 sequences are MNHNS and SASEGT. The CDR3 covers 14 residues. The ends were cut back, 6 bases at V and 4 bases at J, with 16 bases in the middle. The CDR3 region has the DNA TGTGCCAGCAGGCAAAGGGGAGCGCTTTACGAGCAGTACTTC. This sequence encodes CASRQRGALYEQYF.

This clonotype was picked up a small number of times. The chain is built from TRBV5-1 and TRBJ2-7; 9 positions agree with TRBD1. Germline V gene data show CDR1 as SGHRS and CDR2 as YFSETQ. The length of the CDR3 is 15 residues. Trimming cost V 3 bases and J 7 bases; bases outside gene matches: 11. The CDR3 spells CASSWLDRGSEEQYF. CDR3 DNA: TGCGCCAGCAGCTGGCTAGACAGGGGGTCTGAGGAGCAGTACTTC.

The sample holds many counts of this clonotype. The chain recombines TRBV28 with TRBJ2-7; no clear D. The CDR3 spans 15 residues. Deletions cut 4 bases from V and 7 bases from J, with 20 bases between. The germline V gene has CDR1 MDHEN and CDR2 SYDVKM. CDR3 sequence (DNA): TGTGCCAGCAGTTCCCAATCCCGTCCTGATGGAGAGCAGTACTTC. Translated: CASSSQSRPDGEQYF.

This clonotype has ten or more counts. CDR3 sequence: CASSLEVGAVQYF. CDR3 bases: TGTGCCAGCAGCTTGGAGGTTGGGGCGGTGCAGTACTTC. J is TRBJ2-7 and V is TRBV5-6; perhaps TRBD1 as D (5 bases). Germline CDR1 SGHDT, CDR2 YYEEEE. V lost 0 bases, J lost 9 bases, and 13 bases lay in between. The CDR3 contains 13 residues.

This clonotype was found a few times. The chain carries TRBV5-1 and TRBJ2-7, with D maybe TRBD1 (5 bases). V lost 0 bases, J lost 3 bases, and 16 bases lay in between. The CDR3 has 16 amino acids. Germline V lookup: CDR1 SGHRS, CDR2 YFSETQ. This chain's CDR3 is CASSLGGDPPFYEQYF. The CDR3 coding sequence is TGCGCCAGCAGCTTGGGGGGCGACCCACCCTTCTACGAGCAGTACTTC.

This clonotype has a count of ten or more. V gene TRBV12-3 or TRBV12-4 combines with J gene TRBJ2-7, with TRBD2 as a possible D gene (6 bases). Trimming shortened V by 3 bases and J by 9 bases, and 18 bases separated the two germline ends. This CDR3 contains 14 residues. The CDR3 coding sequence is TGTGCCAGCAGTTTGCGGCGGGACCTACGAGGGCAGTACTTC. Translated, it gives CASSLRRDLRGQYF.

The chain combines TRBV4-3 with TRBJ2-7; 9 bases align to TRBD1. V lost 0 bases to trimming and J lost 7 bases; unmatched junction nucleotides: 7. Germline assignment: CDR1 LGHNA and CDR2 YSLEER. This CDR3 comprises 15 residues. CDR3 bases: TGCGCCAGCAGCCAAGATTCACAGGGGGCGCGTGAGCAGTACTTC. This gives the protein CASSQDSQGAREQYF.

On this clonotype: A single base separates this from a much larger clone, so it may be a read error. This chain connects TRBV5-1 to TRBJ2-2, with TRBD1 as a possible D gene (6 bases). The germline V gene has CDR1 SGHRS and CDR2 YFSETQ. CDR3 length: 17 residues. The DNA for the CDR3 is TGCGCCAGCAGCCCCCGGGACACGAGGACGAACACCGTGGAGCTGTTTTTT. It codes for CASSPRDTRTNTVELFF.